The 31 T cell receptor beta chains below were found in one sample sequenced in a study of T cell repertoires in cytomegalovirus infection. From the reads, TCRdb called clonotypes with MiXCR, one entry per CDR3 protein. The table lists approximately 490,000 distinct CDR3 sequences, around 11% of them singletons. The specimen sequenced was PBMCs. The source is a human donor in good health (CMV status not recorded). Some clones in this sample may be carry-over from other donors' samples.

The chain has TRBV29-1 and TRBJ2-1; 12 bases agree with TRBD2. Trimming cost V 1 base and J 9 bases; bases outside gene matches: 16. Per the germline V gene, CDR1 is SQVTM and CDR2 is ANQGSEA. CDR3 length equals 18 residues. The CDR3: CSVEGSLAGGPKILEQFF. The DNA of the CDR3 is TGCAGCGTTGAAGGCAGTCTAGCGGGAGGGCCGAAAATCCTTGAGCAGTTCTTC.

In this sample, this clonotype turned up many times. The chain joins TRBV7-9 to TRBJ2-5, with D perhaps matching TRBD1 (5 bases). The CDR3 covers 17 residues. Germline CDR1 and CDR2: SEHNR and FQNEAQ (reference sequence). V lost 5 bases and J lost 2, with 21 bases in between. CDR3 sequence reads: CASSPRIRQGLQETQYF. In nucleotides, the CDR3 is TGTGCCAGCAGCCCGCGTATCCGTCAGGGTCTTCAAGAGACCCAGTACTTC.

This clonotype has ten or more counts. J is TRBJ2-1 and V is TRBV5-1; D is possibly TRBD2 (6 bases). V dropped 4 bases and J dropped 2 bases, with 19 bases sitting between them. Germline CDR1 and CDR2: SGHRS and YFSETQ. CDR3 length: 17 residues. CDR3 in DNA: TGCGCCAGCAGCCGGACGACTACTAGCAACACCTACAATGAGCAGTTCTTC. Its translation is CASSRTTTSNTYNEQFF.

This clonotype came up many times. J is TRBJ1-2 and V is TRBV5-4; D uncertain. CDR1 is SGHNT and CDR2 is YYREEE in the germline V gene (reference sequence). The CDR3 loop spans 16 amino acids. The V end lost 1 base, the J end lost 3 bases, and 16 bases lay between the germline ends. CDR3 nucleotide sequence: TGTGCCAGCAGCTTGTTGGGATTGAAGGTAGACTATGGCTACACCTTC. Translating it yields CASSLLGLKVDYGYTF.

This clonotype was seen more than once but under ten times. The chain uses TRBV20-1 and TRBJ1-2; the D is unclear. The CDR3 length is 15 residues. Germline CDR1 DFQATT, CDR2 SNEGSKA (reference sequence). The V end lost 0 bases, the J end lost 6 bases, and 17 bases lay between the germline ends. CDR3 nucleotides: TGCAGTGCTAGAGATCAGCAGGCAACCCCAGATGGCTACACCTTC. Encoded protein: CSARDQQATPDGYTF.

This clonotype was recorded many times. The J gene is TRBJ2-1, the V gene TRBV7-2, with 11 bases aligning to TRBD2. The germline gives CDR1 SGHTA, CDR2 FQGNSA. After removal of 5 bases from V and 2 bases from J, the junction contained 8 bases not matched to a gene. This CDR3 has 17 residues. The CDR3 region is CASSPTRLAGTYNEQFF. The CDR3 DNA is TGTGCCAGCAGCCCGACCAGACTAGCGGGGACCTACAATGAGCAGTTCTTC.

This clonotype was detected many times. The CDR3 region has the DNA TGCGCCAGCAGCCAAGAGGGACCGCCGAGAGGTTTGGCCCTCCACTTT. Translating gives CASSQEGPPRGLALHF. The V gene is TRBV4-1, the J gene TRBJ1-6, with D possibly being TRBD1 (5 bases). V lost 0 bases, J lost 14 bases, and 20 bases lay in between. CDR1 is MGHRA and CDR2 is YSYEKL in the germline V gene. CDR3 length: 16 amino acids.

This chain connects TRBV5-4 to TRBJ2-3; D unresolved. Trimming took 4 bases from V and 0 from J, leaving 9 bases between them. This CDR3 is 14 amino acids long. Germline CDR1 is SGHNT and CDR2 is YYREEE (reference sequence). The CDR3 loop reads CASSAAGSTDTQYF. The CDR3 nucleotides read TGTGCCAGCAGCGCAGCCGGTAGCACAGATACGCAGTATTTT.

This clonotype was observed a single time. The gene calls are TRBV11-2 and TRBJ2-7; 15 bases map to TRBD2. The CDR3 spans 17 residues. Germline assignment: CDR1 SGHAT and CDR2 FQNNGV. The V and J ends lost 4 bases and 3 bases, in that order; junction bases with no gene match: 7. CDR3 sequence: CASSSVGLAGGNYEQYF. The CDR3 DNA reads as TGTGCCAGCAGCTCGGTGGGACTAGCGGGGGGTAACTACGAGCAGTACTTC.

Many counts were recorded for this clonotype. This likely comes from a read error, as the CDR3 has no conserved phenylalanine or tryptophan at its end. The DNA is left out, because the CDR3 cannot be placed on it with certainty; the CDR3 is given as TCRdb lists it. This rearrangement joins TRBV20-1 to TRBJ1-1. The CDR3 is made up of 9 amino acids, end residues included. Germline V lookup: CDR1 DFQATT, CDR2 SNEGSKA (reference sequence). This CDR3 is CSARGTPVG.

This clonotype appeared many times. The rearrangement links TRBV5-5 to TRBJ1-5, with D perhaps matching TRBD1 (5 bases). V gave up 0 bases and J gave up 0 bases, with 13 bases separating them. Germline CDR1 SGHKS, CDR2 YYEKEE (reference sequence). The CDR3 covers 17 residues. CDR3 sequence (DNA): TGTGCCAGCAGCTTGGAATCAGGGTACGTTAGCAATCAGCCCCAGCATTTT. Its translation: CASSLESGYVSNQPQHF. Using reference TRBV5-5 and TRBJ1-5 for the parts outside the CDR3, the full variable domain is DAGVTQSPTHLIKTRGQQVTLRCSPISGHKSVSWYQQVLGQGPQFIFQYYEKEERGRGNFPDRFSARQFPNYSSELNVNALLLGDSALYLCASSLESGYVSNQPQHFGDGTRLSIL.

This chain connects TRBV29-1 to TRBJ1-2; possibly TRBD1 for D (5 bases). The germline CDR1 and CDR2 sequences are SQVTM and ANQGSEA. The CDR3 sequence is 13 residues long. V was trimmed by 4 bases and J by 8 bases, leaving 17 bases between them. CDR3 in amino acids: CSVGEARGEGYTF. The CDR3 DNA sequence: TGCAGCGTTGGGGAGGCTCGGGGGGAAGGCTACACCTTC.

This clonotype was counted at least ten times. CDR3 loop: CASSLKGQAGYTF. As DNA, the CDR3 is TGTGCCAGCAGTCTCAAAGGACAGGCGGGCTACACCTTC. The rearrangement uses TRBV27 and TRBJ1-2; 7 bases align to TRBD1. The CDR3 is made up of 13 amino acids. The germline gives CDR1 MNHEY, CDR2 SMNVEV (reference sequence). After removal of 5 bases from V and 8 bases from J, the junction contained 8 bases not matched to a gene.

CDR3 residues: CASRRERDSPLHF. As DNA, the CDR3 is TGTGCCAGCAGGCGGGAGAGGGATTCACCCCTCCACTTT. V is TRBV6-5 and J is TRBJ1-6, with D hard to call. Trimming took 6 bases from V and 8 from J, leaving 11 bases between them. The CDR3 has 13 residues. The germline V gene has CDR1 MNHEY and CDR2 SVGAGI.

This clonotype has ten or more counts. This chain connects TRBV29-1 to TRBJ1-2, with unresolved D. V lost 4 bases, J lost 4 bases, and 13 bases lay in between. The CDR3 spans 13 residues. Germline-derived CDR1 and CDR2 are SQVTM and ANQGSEA. Here the CDR3 reads CSVAGRVSYGYTF. As DNA, the CDR3 is TGCAGCGTTGCGGGCCGGGTTTCCTATGGCTACACCTTC.

This clonotype was picked up many times. J is TRBJ1-2 and V is TRBV5-1; D perhaps matches TRBD1 (5 bases). Germline V lookup: CDR1 SGHRS, CDR2 YFSETQ. This CDR3 contains 15 residues. Trimming cost V 7 bases and J 0 bases, with 16 bases left between them. CDR3 protein: CASGRDGASNYGYTF. In DNA form, the CDR3 reads TGCGCCAGCGGCCGGGACGGAGCCTCTAACTATGGCTACACCTTC.

This clonotype was counted ten times or more. The CDR3 region has the DNA TGTGCCAGCAGCCCCCGGTTGGGCGGGGGGAACAATGAGCAGTTCTTC. It yields the protein CASSPRLGGGNNEQFF. The chain has TRBV7-9 and TRBJ2-1, with 8 bases matching TRBD2. The length of the CDR3 is 16 residues. Germline V gives CDR1 SEHNR, CDR2 FQNEAQ (reference sequence). The V gene end was trimmed by 5 bases and the J gene end by 5 bases; junction bases not matched to a gene: 11.

The CDR3 region has the DNA TGCGCCAGCAGCTTGGGCCCCAGCACCTACGAGCAGTACTTC. Its protein product is CASSLGPSTYEQYF. This chain joins TRBV5-1 and TRBJ2-7; D gene uncertain. This CDR3 comprises 14 residues. V was cut by 0 bases and J by 2 bases, with 9 bases left in between. Looked up from germline, CDR1 is SGHRS and CDR2 is YFSETQ.

The J gene is TRBJ2-3, the V gene TRBV19; 9 nucleotides align to TRBD2. In germline, CDR1 is LNHDA, CDR2 SQIVND (reference sequence). This CDR3 region has 14 residues. Trimming at V came to 10 bases and at J to 3 bases, leaving 8 bases not matched to a gene. Here the CDR3 reads CATSQREETDTQYF. In nucleotides, the CDR3 is TGTGCCACATCACAGCGGGAGGAGACAGATACGCAGTATTTT. Full variable domain (rest looked up from reference TRBV19 and TRBJ2-3): DGGITQSPKYLFRKEGQNVTLSCEQNLNHDAMYWYRQDPGQGLRLIYYSQIVNDFQKGDIAEGYSVSREKKESFPLTVTSAQKNPTAFYLCATSQREETDTQYFGPGTRLTVL.

In this sample, this clonotype turned up a few times. This chain links TRBV15 with TRBJ1-1, with D unclear. Germline V lookup: CDR1 LNHNV, CDR2 YYDKDF (reference sequence). V shed 5 bases and J shed 0 bases, with 16 bases lying between them. The CDR3 is 16 residues long. Here the CDR3 DNA reads TGTGCCACCAGCCCCGGTAGGGCCCACATGAACACTGAAGCTTTCTTT. Translating it yields CATSPGRAHMNTEAFF.

This clonotype was found a few times. The CDR3 here is CAIRGLQGNTEAFF. CDR3 coding DNA: TGTGCCATCAGGGGACTTCAGGGGAACACTGAAGCTTTCTTT. The chain is built from TRBV10-3 and TRBJ1-1, with D tentatively TRBD1 (5 bases). The germline V and J ends were trimmed by 6 bases and 1 base, with 12 bases remaining between them. This CDR3 spans 14 amino acids. Germline-derived CDR1 and CDR2 are ENHRY and SYGVKD.

In its sample, this clonotype was seen many times. The gene calls are TRBV6-6 and TRBJ2-6; 9 bases map to TRBD1. CDR3 size: 20 residues. Germline V lookup: CDR1 MNHNY, CDR2 SVGAGI (reference sequence). The V segment lost 10 bases and the J segment 4 bases; nucleotides outside the gene matches: 23. This CDR3 reads CAIQVFNPGQGSGGANVLTF. In DNA, the CDR3 is TGTGCCATCCAGGTCTTCAATCCGGGACAGGGATCAGGCGGGGCCAACGTCCTGACTTTC.

There are a few counts of this clonotype. The J gene is TRBJ1-5, the V gene TRBV6-5; maybe TRBD1 (5 bases). V gave up 7 bases and J gave up 0 bases, with 13 bases separating them. The V gene's germline CDR1 is MNHEY and CDR2 SVGAGI. This CDR3 is 15 amino acids long. The CDR3 sequence is CASNPGTYSNQPQHF. For the CDR3, the DNA is TGTGCCAGCAACCCGGGGACGTATAGCAATCAGCCCCAGCATTTT.

This clonotype was counted many times. The rearrangement joins TRBV12-3 or TRBV12-4 to TRBJ2-7; D is unresolved. V lost 2 bases to trimming and J lost 3 bases, with 8 bases between them. The CDR3 sequence is 13 residues long. The CDR3 DNA reads TGTGCCAGCAGTTTATACCCCGGCTACGAGCAGTACTTC. This encodes CASSLYPGYEQYF.

This clonotype was seen more than once but under ten times. The chain is built from TRBV27 and TRBJ2-7, with 10 bases identical to TRBD1. Germline lookup yields CDR1 MNHEY and CDR2 SMNVEV (reference sequence). J lost 5 bases, V lost 3 bases, and 7 bases had no gene match. The CDR3 length is 15 residues. CDR3 nucleotide sequence: TGTGCCAGCAGTTTTGCGGGACAGGGGAACAACGAGCAGTACTTC. Translation gives CASSFAGQGNNEQYF.

The chain joins TRBV5-4 to TRBJ2-3; 9 bases map to TRBD2. This CDR3 is 16 amino acids long. Trimming removed 5 bases from V and 2 bases from J; junction bases left unmatched: 9. CDR1 is SGHNT and CDR2 is YYREEE in the germline V gene (reference sequence). The CDR3 loop reads CASSLGRGGSTDTQYF. CDR3 sequence (DNA): TGTGCCAGCAGTCTGGGGCGGGGGGGTTCCACAGATACGCAGTATTTT.

This chain connects TRBV9 to TRBJ1-4; D remains ambiguous. V was cut by 0 bases and J by 3 bases, with 12 bases left in between. The germline gives CDR1 SGDLS, CDR2 YYNGEE. The CDR3 runs 16 residues. The CDR3 bases are TGTGCCAGCAGCGTAGCTAGTGGGGTAGCTAATGAAAAACTGTTTTTT. Protein product: CASSVASGVANEKLFF. Looking up the rest from reference TRBV9 and TRBJ1-4 gives the full variable domain: DSGVTQTPKHLITATGQRVTLRCSPRSGDLSVYWYQQSLDQGLQFLIQYYNGEERAKGNILERFSAQQFPDLHSELNLSSLELGDSALYFCASSVASGVANEKLFFGSGTQLSVL.

This clonotype was detected many times. The chain joins TRBV7-2 to TRBJ2-7; D not resolved. Trimming removed 5 bases at V and 4 bases at J, with 9 bases between. The CDR3 is 12 residues long. The V gene's germline CDR1 is SGHTA and CDR2 FQGNSA. The CDR3 spells CASSEVGYEQYF. The CDR3 nucleotides are TGTGCCAGCAGCGAGGTGGGGTACGAGCAGTACTTC.

This clonotype was detected many times. V gene TRBV28 combines with J gene TRBJ2-3, with 7 bases lining up with TRBD2. The CDR3 totals 16 residues. Looked up from germline, CDR1 is MDHEN and CDR2 is SYDVKM. The junction had 5 bases not matched to a gene; V was cut back by 2 bases and J by 0 bases. The CDR3 sequence is CASSLRWRGSTDTQYF. CDR3 sequence (DNA): TGTGCCAGCAGTTTACGGTGGCGGGGGAGCACAGATACGCAGTATTTT. Using reference TRBV28 and TRBJ2-3 for the parts outside the CDR3, the full variable domain is DVKVTQSSRYLVKRTGEKVFLECVQDMDHENMFWYRQDPGLGLRLIYFSYDVKMKEKGDIPEGYSVSREKKERFSLILESASTNQTSMYLCASSLRWRGSTDTQYFGPGTRLTVL.

This clonotype was counted ten times or more. The J gene is TRBJ1-1, the V gene TRBV29-1, with a possible D match to TRBD1 (6 bases). Trimming pared 7 bases from V and 0 bases from J, leaving 15 bases between. Per germline, CDR1 SQVTM and CDR2 ANQGSEA. The CDR3 is 14 residues long. In DNA form, the CDR3 reads TGCAGCGCCCGGGAGGGGGGGTTGAACACTGAAGCTTTCTTT. Its translation: CSAREGGLNTEAFF.

This clonotype was counted many times. The V call is TRBV10-3, the J call TRBJ2-5; a possible D gene is TRBD2 (5 bases). V lost 6 bases and J 4 bases, leaving 6 bases between the germline ends. Germline values: CDR1 ENHRY, CDR2 SYGVKD. This CDR3 contains 11 residues. CDR3 sequence: CAISGGETQYF. DNA for the CDR3: TGTGCCATCAGCGGAGGAGAGACCCAGTACTTC.